This TCR beta chain is drawn from a study of human versus mouse CDR3 diversity and MHC coevolution. Looking at the study overall: Samples had between roughly 0.6 x 10^7 and 1.7 x 10^7 valid reads.

Comment on this clone: Antigen: not known. The same CDR3 arises from other DNA sequences in this sample as well.

The table came from immunoSEQ multiplex PCR; TCRdb's copy has only in-frame clones and leaves some out. The sample holds about 77,000 clones, 85% to 95% seen once. Study observations and caveats: On average, humans showed more CDR3 deletions and insertions than mice. By iCHAO1, human TCR beta clonotypes numbered some 1.6 million, the most. The lowest clonal inequality scores came from two of three human donors.

This TCR was recovered from a person between 25 and 70 years old in good health. The source material was naive CD4+ T cells from blood. Regarding subset: CD45RO-negative CD62L-positive naive CD4 T cells.

CDR3 sequence: CASSPSYRNYNEQFF. CDR3 DNA sequence: TGTGCCAGCTCGCCTTCTTATAGAAACTACAATGAGCAGTTCTTC. J is TRBJ2-1 and V is TRBV18; no clear D. The V gene lost 6 bases and the J gene lost 3 bases, with 15 bases spanning the gap. Germline V lookup: CDR1 KGHSH, CDR2 LQKENI. This CDR3 has 15 residues.